This TCR beta chain was sequenced in a study of response to subunit inactivated influenza vaccine (dated by TCRdb to 2017 to 2018). General notes on the study: Deep quantitative T cell receptor repertoire profiling was used in the study to track responses to a trivalent subunit inactivated influenza vaccine. Paper-wide results and their limitations: The authors suggested that each seasonal influenza vaccination may recruit only a limited number of new T cells.

From cysteine to phenylalanine, the CDR3 is 15 amino acids long. Of the read, only the CDR3 DNA is kept; its 45 bases are in frame from base 1. The CDR1 and CDR2 encoded by the germline V gene (reference sequence) are DFQATT and SNEGSKA. Turning to this clonotype: Its antigen is currently not known. Base-call qualities are not available, and no considerably larger clone is one nucleotide away.

The time point label for this specimen denotes: 45 to 55 days after influenza vaccine administration. Libraries were constructed by RT-PCR. The reads were generated on an Illumina HiSeq 2500. TCRdb reprocessing: public reads trimmed at Q25 with fastp, clones called with MiXCR, in-frame beta chains kept. Each CDR3 protein gets just one entry, which takes the most common genes and DNA from the rows behind it. The sample has about 160,000 distinct CDR3 sequences on record, approximately 10% of them singletons. The ten top clones hold roughly 12% of the sample. In this chain, TRBV20-1 is recombined with TRBJ2-2; 9 bases in the middle match TRBD2. The source was non-naive T cells sorted from PBMCs, collected 35 to 45 days after vaccination. The cell subset or site label on this specimen signifies: memory T cell fraction. The receptor was isolated from a man aged 45-65 years who received an inactivated influenza vaccine. Donor details come from another sample of the same person, matched by shared clones. In nucleotides, the sequence is TGCTTTTGGGGCGGGAGGGCCCTTGACACCGGGGAGCTGTTTTTT. Translation gives CFWGGRALDTGELFF.